The clone carrying this TCR beta chain has a single count. Its antigen remains unknown. The data are from a study of graft-versus-host responses after intestinal transplantation. Study-level background: Transplants given to recipients were multivisceral, liver-intestinal, or isolated intestinal. Anti-thymocyte globulin induction was given to all recipients, followed by tacrolimus and steroids for around three years. Study findings and constraints: GvH clones occurred in recipient marrow; some first appeared in ileum or blood. Early after transplant, HvG declines were associated with peak levels of circulating GvH clones.

Using immunoSEQ multiplex PCR, the repertoire was profiled, and TCRdb retains in-frame clones only, with some absent. The sample yields around 92,000 clones, more than 70% seen once. The CDR3 runs 14 residues. J was trimmed by 2 bases and V by 10 bases; bases with no gene match: 7. CDR1 and CDR2 (germline): SNHLY, FYNNEI. The rearrangement joins TRBV2 to TRBJ2-2; 7 nucleotides line up with TRBD2. Sample: PBMCs, taken 255 days after intestinal transplant. This TCR was recovered from a human patient who received an intestinal transplant, so some T cells may come from the graft donor. The DNA for the CDR3 is TGTGCCACGAAGGGAGGGGATAACACCGGGGAGCTGTTTTTT. Translating it yields CATKGGDNTGELFF.